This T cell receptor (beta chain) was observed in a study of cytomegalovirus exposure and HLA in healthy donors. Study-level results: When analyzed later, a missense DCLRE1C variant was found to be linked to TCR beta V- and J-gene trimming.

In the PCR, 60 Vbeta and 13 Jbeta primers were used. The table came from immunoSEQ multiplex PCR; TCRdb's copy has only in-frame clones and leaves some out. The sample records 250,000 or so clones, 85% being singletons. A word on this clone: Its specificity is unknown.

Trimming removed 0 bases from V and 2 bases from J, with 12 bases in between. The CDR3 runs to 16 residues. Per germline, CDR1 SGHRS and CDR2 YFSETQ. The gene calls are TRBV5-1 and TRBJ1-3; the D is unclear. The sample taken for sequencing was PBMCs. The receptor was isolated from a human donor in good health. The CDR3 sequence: CASSLGPIGTGNTIYF. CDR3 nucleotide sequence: TGCGCCAGCAGCTTGGGACCCATCGGGACTGGAAACACCATATATTTT.